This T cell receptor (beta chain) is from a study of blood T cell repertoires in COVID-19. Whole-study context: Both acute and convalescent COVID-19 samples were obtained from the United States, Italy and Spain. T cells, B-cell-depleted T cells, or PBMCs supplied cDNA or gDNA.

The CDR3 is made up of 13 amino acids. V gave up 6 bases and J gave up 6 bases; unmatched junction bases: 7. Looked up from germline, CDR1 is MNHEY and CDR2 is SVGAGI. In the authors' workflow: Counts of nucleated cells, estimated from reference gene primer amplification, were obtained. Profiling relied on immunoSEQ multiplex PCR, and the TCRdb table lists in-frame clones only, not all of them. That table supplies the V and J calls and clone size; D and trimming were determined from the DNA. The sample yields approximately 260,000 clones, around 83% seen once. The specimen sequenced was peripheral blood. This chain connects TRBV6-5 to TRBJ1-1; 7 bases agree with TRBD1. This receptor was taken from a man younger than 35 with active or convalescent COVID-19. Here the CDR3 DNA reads TGTGCCAGCAGACCAGCCGGGACAGCTGAAGCTTTCTTT. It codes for CASRPAGTAEAFF.